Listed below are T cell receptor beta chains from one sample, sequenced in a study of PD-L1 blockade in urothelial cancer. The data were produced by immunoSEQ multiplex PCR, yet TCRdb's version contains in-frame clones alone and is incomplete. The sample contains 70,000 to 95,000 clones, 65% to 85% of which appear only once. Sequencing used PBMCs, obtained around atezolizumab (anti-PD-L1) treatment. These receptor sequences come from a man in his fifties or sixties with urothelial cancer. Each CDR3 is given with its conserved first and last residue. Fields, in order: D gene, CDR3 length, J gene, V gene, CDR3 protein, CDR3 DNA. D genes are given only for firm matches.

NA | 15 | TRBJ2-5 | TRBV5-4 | CASSLSRVRQETQYF | TGTGCCAGCAGCTTAAGCAGGGTTAGACAAGAGACCCAGTACTTC
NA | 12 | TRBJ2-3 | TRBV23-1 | CASSRPYYTQYF | TGCGCCAGCAGTCGGCCTTATTATACGCAGTATTTT
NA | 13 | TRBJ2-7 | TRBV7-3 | CASSLDQSYEQYF | TGTGCCAGCAGCCTAGACCAGTCCTACGAGCAGTACTTC
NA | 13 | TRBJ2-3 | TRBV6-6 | CASSSDWDKTQYF | TGTGCCAGCAGCTCGGACTGGGACAAAACGCAGTATTTT
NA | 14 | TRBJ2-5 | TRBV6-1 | CASSFRAFGETQYF | TGTGCCAGCAGTTTCAGGGCCTTCGGTGAGACCCAGTACTTC
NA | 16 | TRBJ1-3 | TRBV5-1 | CASSLGTGLGGNTIYF | TGCGCCAGCAGCTTGGGCACAGGGCTGGGAGGAAACACCATATATTTT
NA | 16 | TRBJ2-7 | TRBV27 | CASSRSRGTRIGEQYF | TGTGCCAGCAGTCGTAGCCGTGGGACAAGGATCGGAGAGCAGTACTTC
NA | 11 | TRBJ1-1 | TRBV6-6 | CASTLNTEAFF | TGTGCCAGCACGTTGAACACTGAAGCTTTCTTT
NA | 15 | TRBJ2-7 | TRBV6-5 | CASTPGGHGSYEQYF | TGTGCCAGCACCCCTGGAGGCCACGGGTCCTACGAGCAGTACTTC
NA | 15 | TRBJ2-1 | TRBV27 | CASSLSPGKPGEQFF | TGTGCCAGCAGTTTATCCCCCGGGAAACCGGGGGAGCAGTTCTTC
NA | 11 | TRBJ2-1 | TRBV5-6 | CASSLLYEQFF | TGTGCCAGCAGCTTGCTATATGAGCAGTTCTTC